These T cell receptor beta chains were read from a single sample in a study of control samples from healthy donors and cancer patients. Clones were read by immunoSEQ multiplex PCR, and TCRdb kept only the in-frame ones, dropping some. The table shows 85,000 to 90,000 clones, with around nine tenths occurring only once. The source material was blood. Every receptor here comes from a man aged 25 to 40 in good health. The CDR3 runs from the conserved cysteine through the conserved F or W. D genes are given only for firm matches. Clone size is shown for a subset of rows, as once, few, many or a class of expanded clone.

>TRBV9|TRBJ2-2|TRBD1|-
CASSGADRGNTGELFF
TGTGCCAGCAGCGGTGCGGACAGGGGAAACACCGGGGAGCTGTTTTTT
>TRBV5-1|TRBJ1-2|TRBD1|-
CASSLAGQDYGYTF
TGCGCCAGCAGCTTGGCGGGACAGGACTATGGCTACACCTTC
>TRBV27|TRBJ2-5|-|-
CASRVMGTQETQYF
TGTGCCAGCAGAGTCATGGGAACCCAAGAGACCCAGTACTTC
>TRBV12-5|TRBJ1-4|-|-
CASGLVLGQRGNEKLFF
TGTGCTAGTGGTTTGGTACTGGGGCAGCGGGGTAATGAAAAACTGTTTTTT
>TRBV30|TRBJ1-2|TRBD1|-
CAWSVMDRGSRDYGYTF
TGTGCCTGGAGTGTGATGGACAGGGGGAGCAGGGACTATGGCTACACCTTC
>TRBV19|TRBJ2-3|TRBD2|once
CASSTGLVTQYF
TGTGCCAGTAGTACCGGACTAGTTACGCAGTATTTT
>TRBV7-2|TRBJ2-7|-|-
CASSLSNSLSYEQYF
TGTGCCAGCAGCTTATCAAACAGCCTTTCCTACGAGCAGTACTTC
>TRBV9|TRBJ2-3|TRBD2|-
CASSSRAAGFTDTQYF
TGTGCCAGCAGCTCCAGGGCAGCGGGGTTCACAGATACGCAGTATTTT
>TRBV7-9|TRBJ1-1|TRBD1|few
CASSLGGGLGFF
TGTGCCAGCAGCTTAGGAGGGGGCCTGGGTTTCTTT
>TRBV28|TRBJ1-2|-|-
CASSLSAGNYGYTF
TGTGCCAGCAGTTTAAGCGCAGGGAACTATGGCTACACCTTC
>TRBV5-5|TRBJ2-7|-|-
CASSLGQEYEQYF
TGTGCCAGCAGCTTGGGGCAGGAGTACGAGCAGTACTTC
>TRBV4-2|TRBJ2-1|-|-
CASKVRAAGSYNEQFF
TGTGCCAGCAAGGTGCGAGCGGCGGGCTCCTACAATGAGCAGTTCTTC
>TRBV7-3|TRBJ2-5|TRBD1|once
CASSEGTGWQETQYF
TGTGCCAGCAGCGAAGGGACAGGGTGGCAAGAGACCCAGTACTTC
>TRBV9|TRBJ1-6|-|once
CASSETGDLNSPLHF
TGTGCCAGCAGCGAGACCGGGGATTTGAATTCACCCCTCCACTTT
>TRBV11-2|TRBJ2-5|TRBD1|once
CASSSIQGVGETQYF
TGTGCCAGCAGCTCGATACAGGGGGTGGGAGAGACCCAGTACTTC
>TRBV7-9|TRBJ2-1|TRBD1|once
CASSLRTGRAFF
TGTGCCAGCAGCTTACGGACAGGGCGGGCGTTCTTC
>TRBV5-1|TRBJ2-3|-|-
CASSLRTNTDTQYF
TGCGCCAGCAGCTTGCGTACGAATACAGATACGCAGTATTTT
>TRBV7-9|TRBJ1-2|TRBD1|-
CASSVDRGYGYTF
TGTGCCAGCAGCGTCGACAGGGGCTATGGCTACACCTTC
>TRBV7-9|TRBJ1-1|-|few
CASSLVLAGTEAFF
TGTGCCAGCAGCCTAGTCCTCGCGGGGACTGAAGCTTTCTTT